Presented here are 32 T cell receptor beta chains from one specimen sequenced in a study of blood T cell repertoires in COVID-19. The method was immunoSEQ multiplex PCR; TCRdb's version includes in-frame clones alone and lacks a portion of them. This table has 200,000 to 250,000 clones, around 84% appearing once. Sequenced material: peripheral blood. These receptors were collected from a woman of 80 years or more with active or convalescent COVID-19.

The V and J genes are TRBV11-2 and TRBJ1-2, with D maybe TRBD1 (5 bases). CDR1 is SGHAT, CDR2 FQNNGV, per germline. With 5 bases removed from V and 3 bases from J, the gap between germline ends came to 13 bases. The CDR3 is 14 amino acids. The CDR3 sequence is CASSPRQLYYGYTF. For the CDR3, the DNA is TGTGCCAGCAGCCCACGACAGTTGTACTATGGCTACACCTTC.

The sample holds one count of this clone. As DNA, the CDR3 is TGTGCCACCCGGGACTACAGCACAGATACGCAGTATTTT. Encoded protein: CATRDYSTDTQYF. V is TRBV19 and J is TRBJ2-3, with 7 bases matching TRBD2. Looked up from germline, CDR1 is LNHDA and CDR2 is SQIVND (reference sequence). The CDR3 extends over 13 amino acids. After removal of 10 bases from V and 0 bases from J, the junction contained 4 bases not matched to a gene.

The chain links TRBV7-2 to TRBJ2-5, with 7 nucleotides matching TRBD2. V gave up 5 bases and J gave up 1 base; unmatched junction bases: 4. The CDR3 has 14 amino acids. The germline V gene has CDR1 SGHTA and CDR2 FQGNSA. CDR3 protein: CASSDSGTQETQYF. In DNA, the CDR3 is TGTGCCAGCAGCGACAGCGGGACCCAAGAGACCCAGTACTTC.

The chain is built from TRBV7-3 and TRBJ2-3; tentative D call: TRBD2 (5 bases). Germline CDR1 and CDR2: SGHTA and FQGTGA. This CDR3 is built from 16 residues. Trimming cost V 5 bases and J 3 bases, with 18 bases left between them. Here the CDR3 reads CASSPGGIPGTDTQYF. In DNA form, the CDR3 reads TGTGCCAGCAGCCCGGGCGGCATCCCGGGGACAGATACGCAGTATTTT.

The CDR3 sequence is CASSQGALAGHQETQYF. In DNA, the CDR3 is TGTGCCAGCAGCCAAGGAGCTCTAGCGGGGCACCAAGAGACCCAGTACTTC. The rearrangement joins TRBV14 to TRBJ2-5; 9 positions match TRBD2. Per germline, CDR1 SGHDN and CDR2 FVKESK. This CDR3 has 17 residues. Trimming removed 1 base from V and 0 bases from J; junction bases left unmatched: 6. The entire variable domain, with the rest obtained from reference TRBV14 and TRBJ2-5, is as follows: EAGVTQFPSHSVIEKGQTVTLRCDPISGHDNLYWYRRVMGKEIKFLLHFVKESKQDESGMPNNRFLAERTGGTYSTLKVQPAELEDSGVYFCASSQGALAGHQETQYFGPGTRLLVL.

The chain combines TRBV14 with TRBJ2-3, with 7 bases matching TRBD1. This CDR3 contains 15 residues. The germline V gene has CDR1 SGHDN and CDR2 FVKESK. V shed 4 bases and J 0 bases; nucleotides not matched to a gene: 4. CDR3 coding DNA: TGTGCCAGCAGCCGATACAGGGGAAGCACAGATACGCAGTATTTT. Translating gives CASSRYRGSTDTQYF.

The V gene is TRBV3-1 (or the pseudogene TRBV3-2), the J gene TRBJ2-7, with D perhaps matching TRBD2 (5 bases). Germline CDR1 and CDR2: LGHDT and YNNKEL (reference sequence). The CDR3 loop spans 13 amino acids. V gave up 1 base and J gave up 6 bases, with 10 bases separating them. The CDR3 DNA reads TGTGCCAGCAGCCAAGCCGGGGTCAGCGAGCAGTACTTC. This codes for CASSQAGVSEQYF.

The chain has TRBV5-1 and TRBJ2-7; perhaps TRBD1 as D (6 bases). Trimming cost V 5 bases and J 0 bases, with 12 bases left between them. The CDR3 consists of 14 residues. Germline V gene lookup returns CDR1 SGHRS and CDR2 YFSETQ. The CDR3: CASRRTVNSYEQYF. CDR3 bases: TGCGCCAGCAGAAGGACAGTGAACTCCTACGAGCAGTACTTC.

This rearrangement joins TRBV10-3 to TRBJ1-1; perhaps TRBD1 as D (5 bases). V lost 7 bases to trimming and J lost 1 base, with 10 bases between them. Per germline, CDR1 ENHRY and CDR2 SYGVKD. The CDR3 runs to 13 residues. The CDR3 nucleotides read TGTGCCATCAAGTCTCAGGGGAACACTGAAGCTTTCTTT. Amino acid sequence: CAIKSQGNTEAFF.

This clone has a handful of counts. The V call is TRBV5-8, the J call TRBJ1-3; D may be TRBD1 (5 bases). V lost 2 bases and J lost 0, with 6 bases in between. CDR3 size: 14 residues. From germline, CDR1 is SGHTS and CDR2 YDEGEE. CDR3 bases: TGTGCCAGCAGCTTCCAGGGCTCTGGAAACACCATATATTTT. It codes for CASSFQGSGNTIYF.

This chain joins TRBV30 and TRBJ2-7; 15 nucleotides agree with TRBD2. The trim removed 3 bases at V and 4 bases at J, leaving 10 bases unmatched. Germline values: CDR1 GTSNPN, CDR2 SVGIG (reference sequence). This CDR3 has 17 amino acids. CDR3 region: CAWSYPGLAGGSYEQYF. The CDR3 DNA follows: TGTGCCTGGAGCTATCCGGGACTAGCGGGAGGATCGTACGAGCAGTACTTC.

The chain joins TRBV25-1 to TRBJ2-1; D is ambiguous. The CDR3 is made up of 12 amino acids. CDR1 and CDR2 (germline): MGHDK, SYGVNS. With 1 base removed from V and 4 bases from J, the gap between germline ends came to 2 bases. The CDR3 nucleotides read TGTGCCAGCAGTGAATCTTACAATGAGCAGTTCTTC. It yields the protein CASSESYNEQFF. The full variable domain, completed using reference TRBV25-1 and TRBJ2-1, is EADIYQTPRYLVIGTGKKITLECSQTMGHDKMYWYQQDPGMELHLIHYSYGVNSTEKGDLSSESTVSRIRTEHFPLTLESARPSHTSQYLCASSESYNEQFFGPGTRLTVL.

The CDR3 DNA reads TGCGCCAGCAGCCAACCGGGACTAGCGGGAGCGGGTGAGCAGTTCTTC. This codes for CASSQPGLAGAGEQFF. This rearrangement joins TRBV4-1 to TRBJ2-1; 14 bases match TRBD2. Germline V gene lookup returns CDR1 MGHRA and CDR2 YSYEKL. CDR3 size: 16 residues. J was trimmed by 9 bases and V by 2 bases; bases with no gene match: 6.

Worth noting for this clone: This same CDR3 is encoded by further DNA sequences in the sample. This chain joins TRBV5-1 and TRBJ1-4; TRBD1 aligns across 8 bases. The CDR3 extends over 14 amino acids. Germline V gene lookup returns CDR1 SGHRS and CDR2 YFSETQ. With V trimmed by 0 bases and J by 7 bases, 2 bases remained unmatched. The CDR3 is CASSLGQGAEKLFF. In nucleotides, the CDR3 is TGCGCCAGCAGCTTGGGGCAGGGGGCTGAAAAACTGTTTTTT. Full variable domain (rest looked up from reference TRBV5-1 and TRBJ1-4): KAGVTQTPRYLIKTRGQQVTLSCSPISGHRSVSWYQQTPGQGLQFLFEYFSETQRNKGNFPGRFSGRQFSNSRSEMNVSTLELGDSALYLCASSLGQGAEKLFFGSGTQLSVL.

The chain couples TRBV5-1 to TRBJ1-2, with D possibly matching TRBD1 (5 bases). Trimming removed 4 bases at V and 2 bases at J, with 12 bases between. CDR1 and CDR2 (germline): SGHRS, YFSETQ. CDR3 size: 14 residues. CDR3 residues: CASSRGGENYGYTF. DNA for the CDR3: TGCGCCAGCAGCAGGGGAGGAGAGAACTATGGCTACACCTTC.

The chain is built from TRBV7-2 and TRBJ1-3; 7 nucleotides line up with TRBD1. Trimming at V came to 5 bases and at J to 4 bases, leaving 5 bases not matched to a gene. The germline V gene encodes CDR1 SGHTA and CDR2 FQGNSA. CDR3 length: 14 residues. The CDR3 is CASSMGQWGNTIYF. Here the CDR3 DNA reads TGTGCCAGCAGCATGGGACAGTGGGGAAACACCATATATTTT.

The chain uses TRBV30 and TRBJ2-1, with 9 bases identical to TRBD1. Per germline, CDR1 GTSNPN and CDR2 SVGIG (reference sequence). The V gene end was trimmed by 4 bases and the J gene end by 6 bases; junction bases not matched to a gene: 10. CDR3 length equals 15 residues. CDR3 sequence: CAWNPGQGRGNEQFF. CDR3 DNA: TGTGCCTGGAATCCGGGACAGGGTCGGGGCAATGAGCAGTTCTTC.

V usage is TRBV9 and J usage is TRBJ1-5, with D perhaps TRBD1 (5 bases). Trimming stripped 0 bases from V and 9 bases from J, with 13 bases between. Germline V gene lookup returns CDR1 SGDLS and CDR2 YYNGEE. The CDR3 is 14 residues long. CDR3 residues: CASSVDVRGGPQHF. As DNA, the CDR3 is TGTGCCAGCAGCGTAGACGTGAGGGGAGGGCCCCAGCATTTT.

The genes are TRBV27 and TRBJ2-3, with a possible D match to TRBD2 (6 bases). Germline V CDR1 and CDR2: MNHEY, SMNVEV (reference sequence). The CDR3 contains 17 residues. Between the trimmed V and J ends, which lost 2 bases and 7 bases, there was a span of 22 bases. This CDR3 reads CASSLGFGTREGYTQYF. CDR3 sequence (DNA): TGTGCCAGCAGTTTAGGATTCGGGACTCGCGAGGGTTATACGCAGTATTTT.

This sequence joins TRBV19 and TRBJ1-2, with D perhaps matching TRBD1 (6 bases). V lost 2 bases and J 5 bases, leaving 18 bases between the germline ends. CDR1 LNHDA and CDR2 SQIVND come from the germline V gene (reference sequence). This CDR3 has 16 amino acids. The CDR3 DNA reads as TGTGCCAGTAGTATACTATTCCGGACAGTGGGGTATGGCTACACCTTC. This sequence encodes CASSILFRTVGYGYTF.

The V gene is TRBV9, the J gene TRBJ2-5; D gene unclear. Between the trimmed V and J ends, which lost 3 bases and 1 base, there was a span of 7 bases. The CDR3 covers 13 residues. Looked up from germline, CDR1 is SGDLS and CDR2 is YYNGEE. This CDR3 reads CASSAHGQETQYF. The DNA for the CDR3 is TGTGCCAGCAGCGCCCACGGCCAAGAGACCCAGTACTTC. Drawing the rest from reference TRBV9 and TRBJ2-5, the complete variable domain is DSGVTQTPKHLITATGQRVTLRCSPRSGDLSVYWYQQSLDQGLQFLIQYYNGEERAKGNILERFSAQQFPDLHSELNLSSLELGDSALYFCASSAHGQETQYFGPGTRLLVL.

The V call is TRBV10-3, the J call TRBJ2-1, with 14 bases identical to TRBD2. The J segment lost 9 bases and the V segment lost 5 bases, leaving 15 bases of the junction unmatched. The CDR3 covers 18 residues. Germline V gene sequence: CDR1 ENHRY, CDR2 SYGVKD. CDR3 sequence: CAISYTIPGLAGVVEQFF. The DNA of the CDR3 is TGTGCCATCAGTTACACCATCCCGGGACTAGCGGGAGTAGTTGAGCAGTTCTTC.

The V call is TRBV7-3, the J call TRBJ2-2; maybe TRBD2 (5 bases). Trimming cost V 4 bases and J 4 bases, with 10 bases left between them. Germline V gene lookup returns CDR1 SGHTA and CDR2 FQGTGA. There are 14 residues in the CDR3. CDR3 nucleotide sequence: TGTGCCAGCAGCTATGGAGGATTCACCGGGGAGCTGTTTTTT. Its protein is CASSYGGFTGELFF.

The chain joins TRBV19 to TRBJ1-2; D gene unclear. Looked up from germline, CDR1 is LNHDA and CDR2 is SQIVND (reference sequence). The length of the CDR3 is 13 residues. Trimming stripped 5 bases from V and 2 bases from J, with 9 bases between. The DNA for the CDR3 is TGTGCCAGTAGTCACGACTCAAACTATGGCTACACCTTC. Translating gives CASSHDSNYGYTF.

The J gene is TRBJ2-1, the V gene TRBV19; TRBD2 matches at 10 bases. The CDR3 is 14 residues long. The J segment lost 7 bases and the V segment lost 5 bases, leaving 5 bases of the junction unmatched. Germline CDR1 reads LNHDA; CDR2 reads SQIVND (reference sequence). In DNA form, the CDR3 reads TGTGCCAGTAGTCCTAGCGGGAGACAAAATGAGCAGTTCTTC. Translated, it gives CASSPSGRQNEQFF.

The chain combines TRBV18 with TRBJ1-4; 8 positions match TRBD1. This CDR3 region has 18 residues. Germline CDR1 reads KGHSH; CDR2 reads LQKENI. With V trimmed by 1 base and J by 0 bases, 7 bases remained unmatched. Here the CDR3 DNA reads TGTGCCAGCTCACCACGTGGACAGGGAATTGCAACTAATGAAAAACTGTTTTTT. This sequence encodes CASSPRGQGIATNEKLFF. The complete variable domain, with remaining parts taken from reference TRBV18 and TRBJ1-4, reads NAGVMQNPRHLVRRRGQEARLRCSPMKGHSHVYWYRQLPEEGLKFMVYLQKENIIDESGMPKERFSAEFPKEGPSILRIQQVVRGDSAAYFCASSPRGQGIATNEKLFFGSGTQLSVL.

This sequence joins TRBV2 and TRBJ1-5; D not resolved. This CDR3 is built from 17 residues. Trimming removed 5 bases from V and 0 bases from J, with 17 bases in between. Per the germline V gene, CDR1 is SNHLY and CDR2 is FYNNEI. CDR3 residues: CASSTPEGGHSNQPQHF. The DNA of the CDR3 is TGTGCCAGCAGTACTCCCGAGGGCGGGCATAGCAATCAGCCCCAGCATTTT.

The chain is built from TRBV7-9 and TRBJ2-1; 9 bases agree with TRBD2. The CDR3 runs 17 residues. Germline CDR1 SEHNR, CDR2 FQNEAQ (reference sequence). After removal of 1 base from V and 7 bases from J, the junction contained 11 bases not matched to a gene. The CDR3 here is CASSLGSRAGGPNEQFF. The CDR3 nucleotides are TGTGCCAGCAGCTTAGGGTCAAGGGCGGGAGGGCCGAATGAGCAGTTCTTC.

The V call is TRBV5-6, the J call TRBJ1-2, with D perhaps TRBD1 (5 bases). The CDR3 is 13 amino acids. Germline values: CDR1 SGHDT, CDR2 YYEEEE. V was trimmed by 7 bases and J by 2 bases, leaving 12 bases between them. Here the CDR3 reads CASRWEGNYGYTF. The DNA of the CDR3 is TGTGCCAGCCGCTGGGAGGGGAACTATGGCTACACCTTC.

The chain links TRBV11-3 to TRBJ2-1; unclear D gene. Trimming shortened V by 1 base and J by 5 bases, and 9 bases separated the two germline ends. The CDR3 runs 14 residues. Germline-derived CDR1 and CDR2 are SGHNT and YENEEA. The CDR3 DNA follows: TGTGCCAGCAGCTTAGTGGGCCGTGACAATGAGCAGTTCTTC. Translation gives CASSLVGRDNEQFF.

The V and J genes are TRBV5-1 and TRBJ2-1; 8 bases line up with TRBD1. V lost 3 bases and J lost 6; bases outside the gene matches: 5. The CDR3 is 14 residues long. CDR1 is SGHRS and CDR2 is YFSETQ in the germline V gene. As DNA, the CDR3 is TGCGCCAGCAGCTATGGACAGGGTACCAATGAGCAGTTCTTC. Its translation: CASSYGQGTNEQFF.

The rearrangement uses TRBV4-1 and TRBJ1-1; the match to TRBD1 covers 9 bases. This CDR3 spans 15 amino acids. V lost 7 bases, J lost 1 base, and 7 bases stayed unmatched. Germline loops: CDR1 MGHRA, CDR2 YSYEKL. The CDR3 DNA reads TGCGCCAGCACAGGTATGGGACAGGGGAACACTGAAGCTTTCTTT. This sequence encodes CASTGMGQGNTEAFF.